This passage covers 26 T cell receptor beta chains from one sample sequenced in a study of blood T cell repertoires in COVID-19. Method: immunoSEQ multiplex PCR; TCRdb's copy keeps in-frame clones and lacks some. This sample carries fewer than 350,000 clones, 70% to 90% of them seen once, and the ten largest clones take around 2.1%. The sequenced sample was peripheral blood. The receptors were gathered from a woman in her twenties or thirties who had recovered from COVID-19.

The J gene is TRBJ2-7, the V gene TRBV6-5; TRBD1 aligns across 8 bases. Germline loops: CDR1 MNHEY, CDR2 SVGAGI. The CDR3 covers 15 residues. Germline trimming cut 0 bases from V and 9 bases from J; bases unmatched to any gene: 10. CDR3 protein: CASSYSFQGAWGQYF. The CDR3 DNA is TGTGCCAGCAGTTACTCCTTTCAGGGGGCTTGGGGGCAGTACTTC.

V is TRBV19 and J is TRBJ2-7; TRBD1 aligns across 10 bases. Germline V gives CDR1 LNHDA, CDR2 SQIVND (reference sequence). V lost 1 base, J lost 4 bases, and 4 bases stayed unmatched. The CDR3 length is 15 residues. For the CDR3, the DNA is TGTGCCAGTAGTATAGGGACAGGGGGTGCGTACGAGCAGTACTTC. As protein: CASSIGTGGAYEQYF.

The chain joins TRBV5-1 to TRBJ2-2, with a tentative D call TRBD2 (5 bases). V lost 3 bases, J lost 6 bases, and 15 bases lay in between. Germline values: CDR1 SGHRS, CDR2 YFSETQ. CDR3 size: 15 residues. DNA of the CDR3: TGCGCCAGCAGCTCCCTTGGCGGGCCATCCGGGGAGCTGTTTTTT. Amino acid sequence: CASSSLGGPSGELFF.

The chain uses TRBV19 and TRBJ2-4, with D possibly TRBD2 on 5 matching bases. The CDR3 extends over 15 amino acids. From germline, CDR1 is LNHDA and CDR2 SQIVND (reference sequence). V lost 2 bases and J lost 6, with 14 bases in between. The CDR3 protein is CASSISSEVLNIQYF. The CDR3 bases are TGTGCCAGTAGTATAAGTAGCGAGGTACTAAACATTCAGTACTTC.

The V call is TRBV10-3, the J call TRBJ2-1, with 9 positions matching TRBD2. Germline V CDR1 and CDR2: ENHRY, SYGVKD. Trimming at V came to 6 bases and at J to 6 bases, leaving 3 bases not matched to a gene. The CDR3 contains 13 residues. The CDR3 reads CAIRPGLANEQFF. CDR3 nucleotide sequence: TGTGCCATCAGACCGGGACTAGCCAATGAGCAGTTCTTC.

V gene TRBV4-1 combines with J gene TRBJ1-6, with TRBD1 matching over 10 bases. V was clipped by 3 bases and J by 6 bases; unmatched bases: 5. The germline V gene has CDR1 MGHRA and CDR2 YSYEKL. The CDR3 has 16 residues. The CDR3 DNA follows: TGCGCCAGCAGCCACGTAGGACAGGGGGTTAATTCACCCCTCCACTTT. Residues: CASSHVGQGVNSPLHF.

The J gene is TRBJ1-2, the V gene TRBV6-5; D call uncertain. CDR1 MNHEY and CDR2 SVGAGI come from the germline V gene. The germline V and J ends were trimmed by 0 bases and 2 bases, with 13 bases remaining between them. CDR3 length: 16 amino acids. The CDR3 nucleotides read TGTGCCAGCAGTTACTCGATAGTTGCGGGAAACTATGGCTACACCTTC. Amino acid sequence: CASSYSIVAGNYGYTF.

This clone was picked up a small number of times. The CDR3: CASSQDHRYQGPQHF. CDR3 nucleotides: TGTGCCAGCAGCCAAGACCACAGATACCAAGGGCCCCAGCATTTT. V usage is TRBV4-2 and J usage is TRBJ1-5; D gene ambiguous. This CDR3 contains 15 residues. CDR1 LGHNA and CDR2 YNFKEQ come from the germline V gene. V was trimmed by 0 bases and J by 9 bases, leaving 15 bases between them.

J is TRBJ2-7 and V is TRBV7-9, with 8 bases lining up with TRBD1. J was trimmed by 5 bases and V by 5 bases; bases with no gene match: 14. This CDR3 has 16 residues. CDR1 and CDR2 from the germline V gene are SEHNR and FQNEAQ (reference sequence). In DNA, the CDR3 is TGTGCCAGCAGCGTATTGGGACAGGTTTTTCTCGACGAGCAGTACTTC. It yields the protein CASSVLGQVFLDEQYF.

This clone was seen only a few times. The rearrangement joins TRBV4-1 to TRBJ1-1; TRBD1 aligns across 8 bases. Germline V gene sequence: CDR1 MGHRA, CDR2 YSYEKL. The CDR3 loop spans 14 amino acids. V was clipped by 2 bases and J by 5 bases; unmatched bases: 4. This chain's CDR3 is CASSQRQGRTEAFF. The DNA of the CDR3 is TGCGCCAGCAGCCAACGACAGGGGCGAACTGAAGCTTTCTTT.

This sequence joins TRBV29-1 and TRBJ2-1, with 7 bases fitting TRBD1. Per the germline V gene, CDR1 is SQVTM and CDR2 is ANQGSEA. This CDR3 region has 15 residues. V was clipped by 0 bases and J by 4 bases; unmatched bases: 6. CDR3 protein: CSVEDPTGVYNEQFF. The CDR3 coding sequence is TGCAGCGTTGAAGACCCAACAGGGGTTTACAATGAGCAGTTCTTC.

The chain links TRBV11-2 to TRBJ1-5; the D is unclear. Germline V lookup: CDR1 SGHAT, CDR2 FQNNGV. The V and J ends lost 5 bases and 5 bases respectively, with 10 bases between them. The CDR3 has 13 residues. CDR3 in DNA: TGTGCCAGCAGCCAGTCGGGAGATCAGCCCCAGCATTTT. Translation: CASSQSGDQPQHF.

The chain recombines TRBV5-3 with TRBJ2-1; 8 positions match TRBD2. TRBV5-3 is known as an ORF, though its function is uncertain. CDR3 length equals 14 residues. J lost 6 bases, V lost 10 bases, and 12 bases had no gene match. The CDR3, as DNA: TGTGCCGGAATAGCGGGGCCACCATTCAATGAGCAGTTCTTC. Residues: CAGIAGPPFNEQFF.

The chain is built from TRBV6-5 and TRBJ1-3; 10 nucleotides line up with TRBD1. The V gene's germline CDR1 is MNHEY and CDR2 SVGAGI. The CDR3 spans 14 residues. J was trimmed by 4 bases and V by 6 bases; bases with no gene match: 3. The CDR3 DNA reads TGTGCCAGCAGAGAGGGACAGGGGGGAAACACCATATATTTT. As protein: CASREGQGGNTIYF.

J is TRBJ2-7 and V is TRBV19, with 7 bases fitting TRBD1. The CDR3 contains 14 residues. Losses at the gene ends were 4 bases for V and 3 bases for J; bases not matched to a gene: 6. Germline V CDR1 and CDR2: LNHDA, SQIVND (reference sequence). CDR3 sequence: CASSKLPGGYEQYF. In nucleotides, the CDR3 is TGTGCCAGTAGTAAACTACCAGGGGGCTACGAGCAGTACTTC.

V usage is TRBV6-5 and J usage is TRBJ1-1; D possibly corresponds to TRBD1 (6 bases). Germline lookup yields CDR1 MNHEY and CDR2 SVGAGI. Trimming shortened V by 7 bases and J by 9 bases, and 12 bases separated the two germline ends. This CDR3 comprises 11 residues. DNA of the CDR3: TGTGCCAGCATCCTAGGGGGTAAAGCTTTCTTT. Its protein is CASILGGKAFF.

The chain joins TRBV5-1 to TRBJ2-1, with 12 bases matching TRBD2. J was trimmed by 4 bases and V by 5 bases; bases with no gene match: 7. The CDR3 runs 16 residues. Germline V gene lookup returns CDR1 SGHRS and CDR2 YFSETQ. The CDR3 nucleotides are TGCGCCAGCAGTCCGACTAGCGGGGGCGCATACAATGAGCAGTTCTTC. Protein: CASSPTSGGAYNEQFF.

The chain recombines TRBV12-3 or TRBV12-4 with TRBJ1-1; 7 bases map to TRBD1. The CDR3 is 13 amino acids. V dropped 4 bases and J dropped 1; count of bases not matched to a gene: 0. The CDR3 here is CASSYRGNTEAFF. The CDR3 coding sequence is TGTGCCAGCAGTTACAGGGGGAACACTGAAGCTTTCTTT.

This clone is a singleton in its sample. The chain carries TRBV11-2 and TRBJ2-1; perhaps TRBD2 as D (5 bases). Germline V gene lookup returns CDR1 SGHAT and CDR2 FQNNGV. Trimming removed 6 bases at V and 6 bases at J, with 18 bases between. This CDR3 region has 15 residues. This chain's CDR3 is CASRSFGGRTNEQFF. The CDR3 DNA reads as TGTGCCAGCAGATCGTTTGGAGGCAGGACCAATGAGCAGTTCTTC.

The CDR3: CASRDDRANRGYTF. The CDR3 nucleotides read TGTGCCAGCAGGGACGACAGGGCAAACCGTGGCTACACCTTC. The genes are TRBV6-5 and TRBJ1-2, with TRBD1 identical over 7 bases. Unmatched junction bases numbered 11, after V lost 6 bases and J lost 7 bases. CDR1 and CDR2 from the germline V gene are MNHEY and SVGAGI. This CDR3 has 14 amino acids.

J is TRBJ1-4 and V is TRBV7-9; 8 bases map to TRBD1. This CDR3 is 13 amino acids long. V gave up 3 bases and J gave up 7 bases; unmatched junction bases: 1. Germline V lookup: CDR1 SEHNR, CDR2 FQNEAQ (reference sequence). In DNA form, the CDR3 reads TGTGCCAGCAGCTTGGGACAGGCTGAAAAACTGTTTTTT. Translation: CASSLGQAEKLFF.

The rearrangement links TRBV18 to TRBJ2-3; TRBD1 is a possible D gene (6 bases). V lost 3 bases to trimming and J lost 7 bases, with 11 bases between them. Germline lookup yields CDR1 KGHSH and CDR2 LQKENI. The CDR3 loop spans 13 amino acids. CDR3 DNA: TGTGCCAGCTCACCCAACAGGGAAAATACGCAGTATTTT. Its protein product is CASSPNRENTQYF.

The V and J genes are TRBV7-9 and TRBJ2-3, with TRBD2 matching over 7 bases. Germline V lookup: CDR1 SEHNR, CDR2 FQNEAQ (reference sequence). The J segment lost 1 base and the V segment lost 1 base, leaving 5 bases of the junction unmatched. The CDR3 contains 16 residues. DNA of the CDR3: TGTGCCAGCAGCTTAGGGCGGGGGACGGGCACAGATACGCAGTATTTT. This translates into CASSLGRGTGTDTQYF.

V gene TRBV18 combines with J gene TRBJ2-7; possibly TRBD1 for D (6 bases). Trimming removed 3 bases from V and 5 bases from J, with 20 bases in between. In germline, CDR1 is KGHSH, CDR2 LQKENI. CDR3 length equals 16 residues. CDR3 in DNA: TGTGCCAGCTCACCGGGTGGCTTTGACAGGATCAACGAGCAGTACTTC. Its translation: CASSPGGFDRINEQYF.

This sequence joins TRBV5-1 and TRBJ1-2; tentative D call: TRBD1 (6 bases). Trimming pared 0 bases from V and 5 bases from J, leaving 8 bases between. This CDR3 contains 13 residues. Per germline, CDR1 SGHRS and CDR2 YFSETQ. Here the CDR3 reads CASSLDRAYGYTF. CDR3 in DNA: TGCGCCAGCAGCTTGGACAGGGCTTATGGCTACACCTTC.

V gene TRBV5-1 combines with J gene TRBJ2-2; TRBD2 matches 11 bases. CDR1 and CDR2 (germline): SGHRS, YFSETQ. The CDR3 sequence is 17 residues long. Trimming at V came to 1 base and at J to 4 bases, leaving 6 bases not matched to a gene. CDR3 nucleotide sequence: TGCGCCAGCAGCTTGACCCTAGCGGGAGGCCCCACCGGGGAGCTGTTTTTT. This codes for CASSLTLAGGPTGELFF.